One sample yielded the 6 T cell receptor beta chains listed below, sequenced in a study of graft-versus-host responses after intestinal transplantation. Their specific antigens are unknown. TCRdb's table, derived via immunoSEQ multiplex PCR, lists solely in-frame clones and lacks some. Found here are 20,000 to 25,000 clones, roughly four fifths of them singletons; the top ten hold 0.93%. Sequenced here: unstimulated CD8+ T cells sorted from spleen or lymph node cells, sampled before transplant. All receptors come from a human donor who was the organ donor for an intestinal transplant.

This chain joins TRBV9 and TRBJ2-1; D might be TRBD2 (6 bases). The CDR3 consists of 15 residues. Trimming shortened V by 3 bases and J by 0 bases, and 10 bases separated the two germline ends. Germline V gene sequence: CDR1 SGDLS, CDR2 YYNGEE. CDR3 sequence: CASSGSGSSYNEQFF. The CDR3 DNA is TGTGCCAGCAGCGGGAGCGGGTCCTCCTACAATGAGCAGTTCTTC. Based on the CDR3 plus reference TRBV9 and TRBJ2-1, the full variable domain is DSGVTQTPKHLITATGQRVTLRCSPRSGDLSVYWYQQSLDQGLQFLIQYYNGEERAKGNILERFSAQQFPDLHSELNLSSLELGDSALYFCASSGSGSSYNEQFFGPGTRLTVL.

CDR3 sequence: CASGDRVDGYTF. The CDR3 DNA follows: TGTGCCAGCGGGGACAGGGTGGATGGCTACACCTTC. The chain links TRBV2 to TRBJ1-2, with 9 bases aligning to TRBD1. The CDR3 spans 12 residues. The ends lost 8 bases at V and 6 bases at J; junction bases unmatched: 4. CDR1 is SNHLY and CDR2 is FYNNEI in the germline V gene.

The chain combines TRBV6-1 with TRBJ2-7, with D possibly being TRBD1 (5 bases). The CDR3 contains 13 residues. V gave up 6 bases and J gave up 3 bases, with 12 bases separating them. Germline V gene sequence: CDR1 MNHNS, CDR2 SASEGT. The CDR3 loop reads CASRASQGYEQYF. DNA for the CDR3: TGTGCCAGCAGGGCAAGTCAGGGCTACGAGCAGTACTTC.

This clone has only a few counts. The rearrangement links TRBV27 to TRBJ2-7, with 7 bases lining up with TRBD1. The CDR3 has 15 residues. Per germline, CDR1 MNHEY and CDR2 SMNVEV (reference sequence). J lost 2 bases, V lost 2 bases, and 6 bases had no gene match. The CDR3, as DNA: TGTGCCAGCAGTTTAGGGACAGCCACGACCTACGAGCAGTACTTC. It codes for CASSLGTATTYEQYF.

The chain links TRBV4-1 to TRBJ1-1; D is unclear. Trimming shortened V by 0 bases and J by 1 base, and 6 bases separated the two germline ends. Germline loops: CDR1 MGHRA, CDR2 YSYEKL. The CDR3 sequence is 14 residues long. This CDR3 is CASSQDEQNTEAFF. The CDR3 DNA reads TGCGCCAGCAGCCAAGATGAGCAGAACACTGAAGCTTTCTTT.

This chain links TRBV18 with TRBJ1-2, with TRBD1 identical over 8 bases. CDR1 is KGHSH, CDR2 LQKENI, per germline. The CDR3 covers 13 residues. The V and J ends lost 2 bases and 6 bases, in that order; junction bases with no gene match: 2. The CDR3 protein is CASSPGQGNGYTF. The DNA for the CDR3 is TGTGCCAGCTCACCAGGACAGGGAAATGGCTACACCTTC.